This T cell receptor beta chain was sequenced in a study of identical twins. MiXCR, run by TCRdb on the 5' RACE reads, gives a single entry per CDR3 protein. The data contain some 240,000 distinct CDR3 sequences, about 8% of them singletons. This clonotype appeared many times. This sample also belongs to another study, concerning yellow fever vaccine responses in identical twins.

The sequenced material came from CD8+ T cells sorted from blood. This clonotype originated in a woman aged 18-30 years in good health.

The CDR3 protein is CASSLAGNSYNEQFF. The CDR3 DNA sequence: TGCGCCAGCAGCCTTGCAGGGAATTCCTACAATGAGCAGTTCTTC. The V gene is TRBV4-1, the J gene TRBJ2-1; D possibly corresponds to TRBD1 (5 bases). Trimming took 4 bases from V and 1 from J, leaving 11 bases between them. The CDR3 runs to 15 residues. Germline-derived CDR1 and CDR2 are MGHRA and YSYEKL.